This T cell receptor beta chain is from a study of T cell clones after liver transplantation. CDR3 length: 16 amino acids. The ends were cut back, 4 bases at V and 4 bases at J, with 20 bases in the middle. CDR1 and CDR2 from the germline V gene are SGHTA and FQGNSA. This table comes from immunoSEQ multiplex PCR, and its TCRdb copy is limited to in-frame clones, with some not included. The sample carries some 15,000 clones, about 93% recorded once. The sample consisted of CD8+ T cells from blood, taken before liver transplant. The J gene is TRBJ2-7, the V gene TRBV7-2; D is possibly TRBD1 (6 bases). This receptor was identified in a human donor who received a liver transplant. CDR3 amino acids: CASSSEPLSQGYEQYF. The CDR3 region has the DNA TGTGCCAGCAGCTCAGAGCCCCTTAGCCAGGGGTACGAGCAGTACTTC. Supplemented by reference TRBV7-2 and TRBJ2-7, the full variable domain reads GAGVSQSPSNKVTEKGKDVELRCDPISGHTALYWYRQSLGQGLEFLIYFQGNSAPDKSGLPSDRFSAERTGGSVSTLTIQRTQQEDSAVYLCASSSEPLSQGYEQYFGPGTRLTVT.